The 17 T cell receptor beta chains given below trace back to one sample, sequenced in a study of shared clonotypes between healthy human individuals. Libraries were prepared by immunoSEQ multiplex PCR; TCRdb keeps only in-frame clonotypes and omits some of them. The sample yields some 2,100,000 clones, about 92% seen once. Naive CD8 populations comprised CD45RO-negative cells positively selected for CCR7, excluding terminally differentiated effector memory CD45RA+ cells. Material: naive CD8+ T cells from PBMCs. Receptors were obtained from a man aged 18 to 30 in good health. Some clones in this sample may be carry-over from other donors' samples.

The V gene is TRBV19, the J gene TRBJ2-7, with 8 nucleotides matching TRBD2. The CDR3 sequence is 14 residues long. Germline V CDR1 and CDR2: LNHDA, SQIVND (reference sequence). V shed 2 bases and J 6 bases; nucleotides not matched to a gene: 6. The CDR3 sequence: CASSIRTSFSEQYF. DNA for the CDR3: TGTGCCAGTAGTATAAGGACTAGCTTCTCCGAGCAGTACTTC.

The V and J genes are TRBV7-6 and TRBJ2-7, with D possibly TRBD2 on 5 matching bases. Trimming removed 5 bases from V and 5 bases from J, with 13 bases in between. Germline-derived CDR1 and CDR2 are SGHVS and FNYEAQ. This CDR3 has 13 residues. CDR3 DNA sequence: TGTGCCAGCAGCCCTATGAGGGAGAACGAGCAGTACTTC. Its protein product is CASSPMRENEQYF.

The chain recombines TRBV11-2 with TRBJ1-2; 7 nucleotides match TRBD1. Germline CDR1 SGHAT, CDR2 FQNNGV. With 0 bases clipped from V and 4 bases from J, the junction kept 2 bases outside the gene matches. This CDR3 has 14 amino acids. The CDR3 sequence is CASSLERDSYGYTF. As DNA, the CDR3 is TGTGCCAGCAGCTTAGAGAGGGACAGCTATGGCTACACCTTC.

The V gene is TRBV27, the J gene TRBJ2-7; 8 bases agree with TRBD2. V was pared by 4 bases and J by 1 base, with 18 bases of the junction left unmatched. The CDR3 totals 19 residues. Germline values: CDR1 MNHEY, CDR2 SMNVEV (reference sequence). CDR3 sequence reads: CASSSHPDLERETSYEQYF. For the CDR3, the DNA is TGTGCCAGCAGTTCCCACCCTGACTTAGAGCGGGAGACATCCTACGAGCAGTACTTC.

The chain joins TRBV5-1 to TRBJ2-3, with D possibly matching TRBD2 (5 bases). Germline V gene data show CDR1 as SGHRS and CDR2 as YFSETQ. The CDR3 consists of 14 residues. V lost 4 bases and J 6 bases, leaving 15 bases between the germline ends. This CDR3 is CASSEWTRMDTQYF. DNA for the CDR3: TGCGCCAGCAGCGAATGGACTCGTATGGATACGCAGTATTTT.

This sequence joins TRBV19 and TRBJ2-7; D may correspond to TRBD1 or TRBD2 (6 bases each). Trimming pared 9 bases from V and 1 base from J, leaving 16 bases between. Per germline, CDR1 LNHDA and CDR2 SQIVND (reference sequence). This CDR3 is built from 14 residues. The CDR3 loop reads CARARGRLSYEQYF. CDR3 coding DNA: TGTGCCAGAGCTCGGGGGCGGTTATCCTACGAGCAGTACTTC.

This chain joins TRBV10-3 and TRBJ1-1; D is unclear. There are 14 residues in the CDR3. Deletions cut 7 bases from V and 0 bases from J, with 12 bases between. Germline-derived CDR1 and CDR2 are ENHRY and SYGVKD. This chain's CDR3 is CAINLGGMNTEAFF. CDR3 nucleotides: TGTGCCATCAACCTGGGTGGGATGAACACTGAAGCTTTCTTT.

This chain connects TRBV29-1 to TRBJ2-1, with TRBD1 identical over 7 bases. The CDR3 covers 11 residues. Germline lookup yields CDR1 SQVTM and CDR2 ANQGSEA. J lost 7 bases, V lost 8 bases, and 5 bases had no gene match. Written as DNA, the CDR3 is TGCAGCCCCTGGACAGGTAATGAGCAGTTCTTC. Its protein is CSPWTGNEQFF.

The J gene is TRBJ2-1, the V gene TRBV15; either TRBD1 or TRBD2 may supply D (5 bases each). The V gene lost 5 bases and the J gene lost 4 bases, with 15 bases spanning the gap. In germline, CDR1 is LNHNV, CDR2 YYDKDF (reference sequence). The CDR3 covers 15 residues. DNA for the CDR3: TGTGCCACCAGCCGATTACGGGGCTTATACAATGAGCAGTTCTTC. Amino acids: CATSRLRGLYNEQFF.

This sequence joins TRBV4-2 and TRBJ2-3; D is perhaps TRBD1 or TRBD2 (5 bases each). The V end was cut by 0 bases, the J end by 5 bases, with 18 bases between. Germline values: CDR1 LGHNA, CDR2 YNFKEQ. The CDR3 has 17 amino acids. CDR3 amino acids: CASSQDMGRLHIDTQYF. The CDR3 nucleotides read TGTGCCAGCAGCCAAGATATGGGACGGCTGCACATAGATACGCAGTATTTT.

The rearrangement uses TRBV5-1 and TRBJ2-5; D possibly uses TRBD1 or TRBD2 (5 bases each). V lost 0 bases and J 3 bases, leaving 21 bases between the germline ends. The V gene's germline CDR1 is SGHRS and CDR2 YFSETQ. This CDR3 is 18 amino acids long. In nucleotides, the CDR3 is TGCGCCAGCAGCTTGGGTAGGGGAGAGGCTCTGGGGAAAGAGACCCAGTACTTC. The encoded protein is CASSLGRGEALGKETQYF.

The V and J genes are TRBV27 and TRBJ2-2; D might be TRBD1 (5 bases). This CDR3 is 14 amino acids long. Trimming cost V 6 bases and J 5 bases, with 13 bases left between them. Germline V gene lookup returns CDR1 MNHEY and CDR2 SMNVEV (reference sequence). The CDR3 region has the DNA TGTGCCAGCAGCTCCCGCACAGGAACCGGGGAGCTGTTTTTT. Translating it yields CASSSRTGTGELFF.

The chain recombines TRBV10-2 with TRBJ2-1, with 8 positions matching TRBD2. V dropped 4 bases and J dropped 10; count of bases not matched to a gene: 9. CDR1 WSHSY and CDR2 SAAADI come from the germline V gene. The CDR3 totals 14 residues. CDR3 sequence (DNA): TGCGCCAGCAGTGTTATAGGACTAGCAGGAGAGCAGTTCTTC. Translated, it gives CASSVIGLAGEQFF.

DNA for the CDR3: TGTGCCAGCAGTTTAGGACCTGGCAATGAGCAGTTCTTC. Amino acid sequence: CASSLGPGNEQFF. The chain employs TRBV6-5 and TRBJ2-1, with D uncertain. V was shortened by 4 bases and J by 6 bases, with 10 bases between the two germline ends. Germline V CDR1 and CDR2: MNHEY, SVGAGI. The CDR3 spans 13 residues.

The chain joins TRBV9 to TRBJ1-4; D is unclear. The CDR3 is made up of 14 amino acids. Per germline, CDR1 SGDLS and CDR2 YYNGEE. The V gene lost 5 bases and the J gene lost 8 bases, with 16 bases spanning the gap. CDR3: CASSLTSGREKLFF. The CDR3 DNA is TGTGCCAGCAGTTTGACCTCCGGCCGGGAAAAACTGTTTTTT.

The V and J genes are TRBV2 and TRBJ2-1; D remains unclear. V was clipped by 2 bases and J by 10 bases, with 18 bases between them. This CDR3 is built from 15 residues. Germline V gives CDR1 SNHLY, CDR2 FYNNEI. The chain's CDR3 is CASSEPRFPNPEQFF. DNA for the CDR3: TGTGCCAGCAGTGAACCAAGATTTCCCAACCCGGAGCAGTTCTTC.

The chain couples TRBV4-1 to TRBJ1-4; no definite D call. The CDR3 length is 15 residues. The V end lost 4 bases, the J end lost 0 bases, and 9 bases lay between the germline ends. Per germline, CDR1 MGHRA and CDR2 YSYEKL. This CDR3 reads CASSLLIATNEKLFF. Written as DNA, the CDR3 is TGCGCCAGCAGCCTCTTGATTGCAACTAATGAAAAACTGTTTTTT.